Sequencing of this T cell receptor (beta chain) was carried out in a study of neurological immune-mediated disorders. General study points: Among expanded clones, no CDR3 amino acid sequences were shared across subjects, a pattern suggesting private repertoires in all groups. Levels of TCR clonal expansion peaked in HTLV-1-associated myelopathy and reached their lowest in multiple sclerosis, under those of healthy controls.

This clonotype was detected many times. Antigen specificity is unknown. It was by 5'RACE with 10-nucleotide random UMIs that the cDNA was made. A single record per CDR3 protein comes from TCRdb applying MiXCR to the 5' RACE reads. The table lists tens of thousands of distinct CDR3 sequences, 10% to 15% of them singletons, with under 2.5% in the top ten. Time point meaning: longitudinal time-point 2. Unsorted libraries were prepared from 2 million PBMCs held at -80 C. The CDR3 is 14 residues long. With 6 bases clipped from V and 3 bases from J, the junction kept 5 bases outside the gene matches. Germline CDR1 MNHEY, CDR2 SMNVEV (reference sequence).

The TCR originated in a middle-aged woman in good health. The gene calls are TRBV27 and TRBJ2-7; 10 nucleotides line up with TRBD2. The sequenced material came from PBMCs. CDR3 sequence: CASSKREGNYEQYF. The CDR3 region has the DNA TGTGCCAGCAGCAAGCGGGAGGGCAACTACGAGCAGTACTTC.